The entry below gives a single T cell receptor beta chain sequence along with its context. Its matching antigen is unknown. This CDR3 fails to terminate in the conserved phenylalanine or tryptophan, so it likely reflects a read error. No DNA is shown, since the ends of the CDR3 on it are uncertain; the CDR3 is the one TCRdb lists. Looked up from germline, CDR1 is LGHNA and CDR2 is YSLEER. Inclusive of both ends, the CDR3 amounts to 16 amino acids. This record comes from a study of T-cell memory formation after mild COVID-19. The wider study: Among the donors, TCR clusters were largely specific to each donor. Study outcomes and limitations: Certain responding clones were present in pre-infection memory, suggesting participation of cross-reactive memory.

A single record per CDR3 protein comes from TCRdb applying MiXCR to the 5' RACE reads. The repertoire holds over 150,000 distinct CDR3 sequences, with under 20% as singletons. This rearrangement joins TRBV4-3 to TRBJ1-1; the table assigns TRBD1, which was not confirmed against the DNA. The sequencing sample was made of PBMCs or a T cell subset sorted from them (not recorded which). The sequence derives from a young man who had mild COVID-19 (a few samples of this study predate the infection). Cell type and time point are not known. The chain's CDR3 is CASSQERQGSTRVEWG.